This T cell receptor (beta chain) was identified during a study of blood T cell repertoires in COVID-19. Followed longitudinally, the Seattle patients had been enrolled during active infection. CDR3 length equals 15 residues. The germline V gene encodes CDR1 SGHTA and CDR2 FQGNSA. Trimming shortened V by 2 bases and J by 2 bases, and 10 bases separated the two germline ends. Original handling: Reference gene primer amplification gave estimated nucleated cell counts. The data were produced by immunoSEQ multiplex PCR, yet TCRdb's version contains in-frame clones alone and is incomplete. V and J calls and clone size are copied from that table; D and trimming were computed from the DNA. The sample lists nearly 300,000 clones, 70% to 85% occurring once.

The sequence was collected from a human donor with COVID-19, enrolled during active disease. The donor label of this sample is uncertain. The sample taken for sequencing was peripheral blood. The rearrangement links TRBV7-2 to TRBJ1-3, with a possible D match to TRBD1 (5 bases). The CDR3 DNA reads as TGTGCCAGCAGCTTACCGGGGGGGGCTGGAAACACCATATATTTT. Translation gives CASSLPGGAGNTIYF.